The sequence of this TCR beta chain was determined in a study of radiotherapy plus CTLA-4 blockade in lung cancer. Some clones are missing from TCRdb's copy, which holds only in-frame ones; the method was immunoSEQ multiplex PCR. The sample shows 50,000 or so clones, approximately 76% of them seen only once. The ends lost 5 bases at V and 5 bases at J; junction bases unmatched: 4. Germline V CDR1 and CDR2: SGHTA, FQGTGA. The CDR3 loop spans 14 amino acids. The chain is built from TRBV7-3 and TRBJ2-2; 8 positions match TRBD1. The input for sequencing was peripheral blood, taken from a patient treated with radiotherapy plus ipilimumab. The TCR sequence derives from a human donor with non-small cell lung cancer who had stable disease on radiotherapy plus ipilimumab. CDR3: CASSPWTGTGELFF. The CDR3 coding sequence is TGTGCCAGCAGCCCCTGGACAGGGACCGGGGAGCTGTTTTTT. The full variable domain, with the rest looked up from reference TRBV7-3 and TRBJ2-2, is GAGVSQTPSNKVTEKGKYVELRCDPISGHTALYWYRQSLGQGPEFLIYFQGTGAADDSGLPNDRFFAVRPEGSVSTLKIQRTERGDSAVYLCASSPWTGTGELFFGEGSRLTVL.